This paragraph covers one T cell receptor (beta chain) sequence. The length of the CDR3 is 15 residues. Germline V CDR1 and CDR2: SEHNR, FQNEAQ (reference sequence). The junction had 1 base not matched to a gene; V was cut back by 3 bases and J by 2 bases. The data are from a study of blood T cell repertoires in COVID-19. The repertoire was sequenced with immunoSEQ multiplex PCR; TCRdb's copy has only in-frame clones and lacks some. The sample includes 160,000 or so clones, around 80% of them seen just once. The chain links TRBV7-9 to TRBJ2-1; 10 bases align to TRBD2. This TCR was sampled from a woman older than 75 with acute or convalescent COVID-19. Material for sequencing was peripheral blood. The CDR3 spells CASSFLAGAYNEQFF. The CDR3 DNA follows: TGTGCCAGCAGCTTTCTAGCGGGAGCCTACAATGAGCAGTTCTTC.